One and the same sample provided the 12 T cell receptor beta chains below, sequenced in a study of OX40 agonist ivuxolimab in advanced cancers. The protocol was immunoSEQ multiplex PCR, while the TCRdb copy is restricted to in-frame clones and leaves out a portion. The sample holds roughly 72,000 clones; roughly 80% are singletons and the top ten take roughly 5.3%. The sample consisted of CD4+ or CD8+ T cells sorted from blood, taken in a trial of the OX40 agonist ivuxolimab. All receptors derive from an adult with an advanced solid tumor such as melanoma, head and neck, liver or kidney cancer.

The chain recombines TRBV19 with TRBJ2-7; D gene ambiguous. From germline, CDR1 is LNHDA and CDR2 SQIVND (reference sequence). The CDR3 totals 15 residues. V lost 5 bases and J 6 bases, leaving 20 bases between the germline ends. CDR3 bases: TGTGCCAGTAGTGGGTTGGGCAGCACCCAAGTCGAGCAGTACTTC. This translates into CASSGLGSTQVEQYF.

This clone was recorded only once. CDR3 residues: CASSSSFRGGTDTQYF. The CDR3 DNA reads TGTGCCAGCAGCTCCTCCTTCCGCGGGGGTACAGATACGCAGTATTTT. The genes are TRBV11-2 and TRBJ2-3; 7 bases are shared with TRBD2. V was clipped by 4 bases and J by 3 bases; unmatched bases: 10. The CDR3 contains 16 residues. The germline CDR1 and CDR2 sequences are SGHAT and FQNNGV.

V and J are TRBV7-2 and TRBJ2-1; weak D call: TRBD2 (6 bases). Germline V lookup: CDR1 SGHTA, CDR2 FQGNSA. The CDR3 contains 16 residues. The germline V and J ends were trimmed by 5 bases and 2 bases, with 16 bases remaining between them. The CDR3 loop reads CASSPQGAGPYNEQFF. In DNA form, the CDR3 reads TGTGCCAGCAGCCCTCAAGGGGCGGGACCCTACAATGAGCAGTTCTTC.

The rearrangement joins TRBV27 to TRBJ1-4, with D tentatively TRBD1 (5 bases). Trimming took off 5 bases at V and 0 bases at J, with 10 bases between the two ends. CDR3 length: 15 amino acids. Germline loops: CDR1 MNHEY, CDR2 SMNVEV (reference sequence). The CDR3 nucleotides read TGTGCCAGCAGTCGACAGATCTCAACTAATGAAAAACTGTTTTTT. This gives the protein CASSRQISTNEKLFF.

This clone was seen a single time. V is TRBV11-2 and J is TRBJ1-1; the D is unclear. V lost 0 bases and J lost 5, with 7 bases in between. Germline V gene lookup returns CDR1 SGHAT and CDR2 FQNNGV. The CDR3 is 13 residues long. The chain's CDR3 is CASSLDRGTEAFF. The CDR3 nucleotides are TGTGCCAGCAGCTTAGATCGAGGGACTGAAGCTTTCTTT.

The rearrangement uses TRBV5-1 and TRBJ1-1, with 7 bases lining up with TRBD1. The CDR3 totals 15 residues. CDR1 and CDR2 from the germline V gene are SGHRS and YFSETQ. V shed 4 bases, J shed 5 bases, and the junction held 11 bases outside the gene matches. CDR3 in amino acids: CASSGRQGVGTEAFF. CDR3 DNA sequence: TGCGCCAGCAGCGGCAGACAGGGAGTAGGGACTGAAGCTTTCTTT.

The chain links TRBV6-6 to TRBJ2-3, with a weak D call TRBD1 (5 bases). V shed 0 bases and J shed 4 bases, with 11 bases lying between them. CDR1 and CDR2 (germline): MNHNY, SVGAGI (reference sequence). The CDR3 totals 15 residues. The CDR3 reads CASSYSRSRADTQYF. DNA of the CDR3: TGTGCCAGCAGTTACTCACGGTCCAGGGCAGATACGCAGTATTTT.

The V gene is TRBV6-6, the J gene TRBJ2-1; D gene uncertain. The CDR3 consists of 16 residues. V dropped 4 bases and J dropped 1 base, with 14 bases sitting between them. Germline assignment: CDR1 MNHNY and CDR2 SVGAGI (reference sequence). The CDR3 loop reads CASSSPEMGSYNEQFF. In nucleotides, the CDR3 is TGTGCCAGCAGTTCGCCAGAGATGGGTTCCTACAATGAGCAGTTCTTC.

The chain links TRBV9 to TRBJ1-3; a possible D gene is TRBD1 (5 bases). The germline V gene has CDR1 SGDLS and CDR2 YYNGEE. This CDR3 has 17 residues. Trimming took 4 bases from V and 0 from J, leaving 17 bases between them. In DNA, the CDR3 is TGTGCCAGCAGCCCCCTTTCGAGGGACCTCTCTGGAAACACCATATATTTT. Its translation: CASSPLSRDLSGNTIYF.

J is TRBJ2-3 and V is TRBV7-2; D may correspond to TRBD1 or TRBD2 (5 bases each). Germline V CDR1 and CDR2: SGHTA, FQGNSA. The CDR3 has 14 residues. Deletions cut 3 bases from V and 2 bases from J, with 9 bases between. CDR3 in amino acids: CASSFMGDTDTQYF. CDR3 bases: TGTGCCAGCAGCTTCATGGGGGACACAGATACGCAGTATTTT.

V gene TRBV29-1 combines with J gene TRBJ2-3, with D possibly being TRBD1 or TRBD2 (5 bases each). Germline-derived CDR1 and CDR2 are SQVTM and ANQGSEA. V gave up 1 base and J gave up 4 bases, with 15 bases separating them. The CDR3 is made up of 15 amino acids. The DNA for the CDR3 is TGCAGCGTTGAAGGAGAGCTCCGAGGGGCAGATACGCAGTATTTT. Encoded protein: CSVEGELRGADTQYF.

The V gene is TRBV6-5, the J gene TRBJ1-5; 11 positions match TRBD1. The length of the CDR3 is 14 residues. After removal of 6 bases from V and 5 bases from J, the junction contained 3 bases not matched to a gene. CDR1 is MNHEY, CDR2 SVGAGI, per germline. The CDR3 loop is CASRPGQGDQPQHF. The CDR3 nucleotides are TGTGCCAGCAGGCCGGGACAGGGGGATCAGCCCCAGCATTTT.